This is a list of T cell receptor beta chains from one sample in a study of regulatory T cells in long-lasting Graves disease. MiXCR, applied by TCRdb to the multiplex PCR reads, yields one record per CDR3 protein. The repertoire has under 500,000 distinct CDR3 sequences, around 21% of them found once; the top ten carry 20% to 25%. The source was peripheral blood mononuclear cells (PBMCs), collected when the disease was refractory, from a patient treated with antithyroid drugs. Source of these receptors: a female donor with Graves disease. Each CDR3 is given with its conserved first and last residue. Each record gives: D gene, V gene, clone size, J gene, CDR3 protein, CDR3 DNA. D genes are given only for firm matches. A row's size may be missing; if present it is once, few, many or a size class.

TRBD1	TRBV6-1	many	TRBJ2-2	CASTTGFGGELFF	TGTGCCAGCACGACAGGGTTTGGCGGGGAGCTGTTTTTT
TRBD2	TRBV29-1	.	TRBJ2-7	CSASVSGSYEQYF	TGCAGCGCCTCGGTTAGCGGGAGCTACGAGCAGTACTTC
TRBD1	TRBV30	.	TRBJ1-5	CAWSPVGQALGQPQHF	TGTGCCTGGAGTCCGGTGGGACAGGCGTTGGGTCAGCCCCAGCATTTT
.	TRBV18	few	TRBJ2-7	CASSPQQGGFEQYF	TGTGCCAGCTCACCACAGCAGGGTGGGTTTGAGCAGTACTTC
.	TRBV6-2/TRBV6-3	.	TRBJ1-1	CASSYLRGRNTEAFF	TGTGCCAGCAGTTACCTAAGGGGGAGGAACACTGAAGCTTTCTTT
.	TRBV5-1	.	TRBJ2-7	CASRKVGGEQYF	TGCGCCAGCAGAAAGGTGGGAGGCGAGCAGTACTTC
TRBD1	TRBV28	.	TRBJ1-4	CASSPRTGGGEKLSF	TGTGCCAGCAGCCCACGGACAGGGGGTGGTGAAAAACTGTCTTTT
.	TRBV19	.	TRBJ1-6	CASSTRGSGSPLHF	TGTGCCAGTAGTACTCGGGGTTCAGGGTCACCCCTCCACTTT
TRBD2	TRBV20-1	many	TRBJ2-5	CSASHRTSGSETQYF	TGCAGTGCTAGCCATAGGACTAGCGGGAGCGAGACCCAGTACTTC
.	TRBV2	few	TRBJ1-2	CASTEVFSQGPNYGYTF	TGTGCCAGCACTGAAGTATTTTCGCAGGGGCCCAACTATGGCTACACCTTC
TRBD1	TRBV6-1	many	TRBJ1-1	CASSDTGQILNTEAFF	TGTGCCAGCAGTGATACGGGACAGATTCTGAACACTGAAGCTTTCTTT
TRBD1	TRBV5-1	.	TRBJ2-7	CASSLAGTGDIEQYF	TGCGCCAGCAGCTTGGCCGGGACAGGGGATATCGAGCAGTACTTC
.	TRBV2	many	TRBJ2-5	CASSDRVVETQYF	TGTGCCAGCAGTGATAGAGTAGTGGAGACCCAGTACTTC
.	TRBV27	many	TRBJ2-7	CASSRRGVGGTYEQYF	TGTGCCAGCAGTCGCAGAGGGGTTGGCGGAACCTACGAGCAGTACTTC
.	TRBV28	many	TRBJ1-1	CASSLGDPNTEAFF	TGTGCCAGCAGTTTAGGGGATCCGAACACTGAAGCTTTCTTT
.	TRBV20-1	many	TRBJ2-5	CSASSVIRETQYF	TGCAGTGCTAGTAGCGTTATTCGAGAGACCCAGTACTTC
TRBD1	TRBV12-3/TRBV12-4	many	TRBJ2-7	CASSLPWTGGAYEQYF	TGTGCCAGCAGTTTACCATGGACAGGGGGGGCGTACGAGCAGTACTTC
TRBD2	TRBV11-2	many	TRBJ2-7	CASSLASSGNEQYF	TGTGCCAGCAGCTTAGCGTCTAGCGGGAACGAGCAGTACTTC
.	TRBV7-2	many	TRBJ1-5	CASSRAANQPQHF	TGTGCCAGCAGCCGGGCAGCAAATCAGCCCCAGCATTTT
.	TRBV28	many	TRBJ1-2	CASTLPGQGTGGYTF	TGTGCCAGCACCCTCCCGGGGCAGGGAACGGGCGGCTACACCTTC
.	TRBV2	many	TRBJ2-4	CASHSDLAKNIQYF	TGTGCCAGCCACAGCGATCTAGCCAAAAACATTCAGTACTTC
.	TRBV29-1	once	TRBJ1-2	CSVEVLRAHGYTF	TGCAGCGTTGAAGTCCTTCGTGCCCACGGCTACACCTTC
TRBD2	TRBV9	few	TRBJ2-5	CASSVGTSEQETQYF	TGTGCCAGCAGCGTGGGGACTAGCGAACAAGAGACCCAGTACTTC
.	TRBV7-2	many	TRBJ2-7	CASSFIASYEQYF	TGTGCCAGCAGCTTCATTGCCAGCTACGAGCAGTACTTC
.	TRBV6-1	many	TRBJ1-1	CASSATANTEAFF	TGTGCCAGCAGTGCGACAGCTAACACTGAAGCTTTCTTT
TRBD1	TRBV10-3	many	TRBJ2-3	CAVQGAFSTDTQYF	TGTGCCGTACAGGGGGCCTTTAGCACAGATACGCAGTATTTT
.	TRBV30	.	TRBJ2-7	CAWEQGNEQYF	TGTGCCTGGGAACAGGGAAACGAGCAGTACTTC
TRBD1	TRBV7-2	many	TRBJ1-2	CASSPETGRGYTF	TGTGCCAGCAGCCCAGAGACAGGGCGCGGCTACACCTTC
.	TRBV12-3/TRBV12-4	.	TRBJ1-5	CASISWGPRMGQPQHF	TGTGCCAGCATTTCTTGGGGACCGAGGATGGGGCAGCCCCAGCATTTT
.	TRBV7-9	many	TRBJ2-7	CASSSTQIPYEQYF	TGTGCCAGCAGCTCGACCCAAATTCCCTACGAGCAGTACTTC
TRBD2	TRBV20-1	.	TRBJ2-2	CSALGEGRGTGELFF	TGCAGTGCGCTGGGGGAGGGACGTGGCACCGGGGAGCTGTTTTTT
.	TRBV29-1	few	TRBJ2-1	CSEIAASSYNKQFF	TGCAGCGAGATAGCGGCAAGCTCCTACAATAAGCAGTTCTTC
.	TRBV4-2	.	TRBJ2-3	CASSQEGDHDTQYF	TGTGCCAGCAGCCAAGAGGGGGACCATGATACGCAGTATTTT
.	TRBV7-2	.	TRBJ2-7	CASSFTGLGREQYF	TGTGCCAGCAGCTTCACAGGGTTGGGGCGGGAGCAGTACTTC
TRBD1	TRBV28	.	TRBJ2-3	CASSSGQGSPDTQYF	TGTGCCAGCAGTTCGGGACAGGGAAGTCCAGATACGCAGTATTTT
.	TRBV12-3/TRBV12-4	many	TRBJ2-6	CASRTSGANVLTF	TGTGCCAGCAGAACCTCTGGGGCCAACGTCCTGACTTTC
.	TRBV20-1	few	TRBJ1-1	CSARPGGQPEAFF	TGCAGTGCTAGACCAGGCGGGCAGCCTGAAGCTTTCTTT
.	TRBV27	.	TRBJ2-2	CASSLTTNTGELFF	TGTGCCAGCAGTCTCACAACTAACACCGGGGAGCTGTTTTTT
.	TRBV29-1	.	TRBJ2-5	CSVNLSGPQYF	TGCAGCGTAAACTTATCCGGGCCCCAGTACTTC
.	TRBV6-1	few	TRBJ2-7	CASSDLRGLTYEQYF	TGTGCCAGCAGTGACTTACGTGGACTAACCTACGAGCAGTACTTC
TRBD1	TRBV15	.	TRBJ1-2	CATSGTSGGGYTF	TGTGCCACCAGCGGCACCTCAGGGGGTGGCTACACCTTC
TRBD1	TRBV12-3/TRBV12-4	.	TRBJ2-5	CASKPTGTAQYF	TGTGCCAGCAAACCGACAGGGACAGCCCAGTACTTC
TRBD1	TRBV7-2	many	TRBJ1-1	CASSEQGTNTEAFF	TGTGCCAGCAGCGAACAGGGGACGAACACTGAAGCTTTCTTT
.	TRBV12-3/TRBV12-4	many	TRBJ1-4	CASGYRIPNEKLFF	TGTGCCAGCGGCTACCGGATCCCGAATGAAAAACTGTTTTTT
TRBD2	TRBV9	few	TRBJ2-7	CASSATSGRREQYF	TGTGCCAGCAGCGCGACTAGCGGGAGGCGCGAGCAGTACTTC
.	TRBV5-6	once	TRBJ2-6	CASSTKDGFFFGANVLTF	TGTGCCAGCAGCACCAAGGACGGATTCTTTTTTGGGGCCAACGTCCTGACTTTC
.	TRBV28	many	TRBJ1-1	CASSPVDSYTEAFF	TGTGCCAGCAGCCCAGTTGACAGCTACACTGAAGCTTTCTTT
TRBD1	TRBV12-5	many	TRBJ2-5	CASGLGTGGLETQYF	TGTGCTAGTGGCCTCGGGACAGGGGGCTTGGAGACCCAGTACTTC